Sequencing of this T cell receptor beta chain was carried out in a study of Graves' ophthalmopathy and Graves' hyperthyroidism. Findings and caveats of the study: Ophthalmopathy could be told apart from stable hyperthyroidism by a 13-signature model (about 90% sensitivity, about 80% specificity). Most clonotypes expanded in thyroid above 0.001 frequency were present in blood too.

Trimming took off 4 bases at V and 2 bases at J, with 12 bases between the two ends. CDR3 length equals 13 residues. The germline gives CDR1 DFQATT, CDR2 SNEGSKA (reference sequence). Diagnostic conclusions were grounded in clinical symptoms, serum thyroxine, TRAb, thyroid ultrasound and orbital computed tomography. This clonotype was seen a handful of times. Its antigen is still unknown. Using RNA transcripts, the TCR beta CDR3 regions were amplified. HTBI-primed first-round RT-PCR preceded second-round multiplex PCR. In TCRdb, the multiplex PCR reads were re-called with MiXCR into one record per CDR3 protein. The table includes approximately 700,000 distinct CDR3 sequences, roughly 40% detected once.

Sequenced material: peripheral blood. The receptor was isolated from an adult man with Graves' ophthalmopathy. V gene TRBV20-1 combines with J gene TRBJ2-7, with a possible D match to TRBD1 (5 bases). CDR3 nucleotides: TGCAGTGCTACCTCGACAGCTACCTACGAGCAGTACTTC. Translated: CSATSTATYEQYF.